These 15 T cell receptor beta chains were all obtained from the same sample, sequenced in a study of T cell repertoires in cytomegalovirus infection (dated by TCRdb to the late 2010s). Sequencing was performed on an Illumina HiSeq 1500. The public reads were reprocessed in TCRdb via fastp at Q25 and MiXCR, keeping in-frame beta chains. Here each entry gathers all rows of one CDR3 protein and keeps the most common genes and DNA. Present in this sample are around 430,000 distinct CDR3 sequences, about 44% of which were seen just once. In total, the top ten clones hold around 44% of the sample. For these TCRs, the target antigens are not known. In the paper's terms, the treatment or condition label means: in vitro stimulation with specific CMV peptide epitopes to enrich CMV-specific T cells. The specimen was cultured PBMCs, collected from culture after CMV antigen stimulation. The receptor set was obtained from a human donor in good health (CMV status not recorded). Some clones in this sample may be carry-over from other donors' samples.

The chain has TRBV7-2 and TRBJ2-1; no reliable D call. The CDR3 has 12 residues. V was cut by 3 bases and J by 5 bases, with 5 bases left in between. Germline CDR1 is SGHTA and CDR2 is FQGNSA. CDR3 nucleotide sequence: TGTGCCAGCAGCTTGACGCACAATGAGCAGTTCTTC. This translates into CASSLTHNEQFF.

This clonotype was detected a few times. The chain recombines TRBV15 with TRBJ2-2, with D uncertain. CDR3 length equals 13 residues. The V gene's germline CDR1 is LNHNV and CDR2 YYDKDF (reference sequence). V dropped 1 base and J dropped 7 bases, with 7 bases sitting between them. CDR3 loop: CATSRAPGGELFF. CDR3 DNA: TGTGCCACCAGCAGAGCCCCCGGCGGGGAGCTGTTTTTT. Drawing the rest from reference TRBV15 and TRBJ2-2, the complete variable domain is DAMVIQNPRYQVTQFGKPVTLSCSQTLNHNVMYWYQQKSSQAPKLLFHYYDKDFNNEADTPDNFQSRRPNTSFCFLDIRSPGLGDTAMYLCATSRAPGGELFFGEGSRLTVL.

This clonotype was seen ten or more times. The CDR3 DNA follows: TGTGCCAGCAGCTCTAGGGCCCCCGTGGGGGTCGCTAACTATGGCTACACCTTC. It codes for CASSSRAPVGVANYGYTF. The rearrangement joins TRBV7-2 to TRBJ1-2; D may be TRBD1 (5 bases). CDR1 is SGHTA and CDR2 is FQGNSA in the germline V gene. V was pared by 4 bases and J by 0 bases, with 21 bases between. The CDR3 has 18 residues.

The chain has TRBV6-1 and TRBJ1-1; 8 nucleotides agree with TRBD1. V shed 5 bases and J 4 bases; nucleotides not matched to a gene: 15. CDR1 is MNHNS and CDR2 is SASEGT in the germline V gene. The CDR3 has 17 residues. CDR3 protein: CASSPGTGLPRGTEAFF. CDR3 nucleotide sequence: TGTGCCAGCAGTCCCGGGACAGGCCTACCCCGGGGCACTGAAGCTTTCTTT.

The V and J genes are TRBV10-3 and TRBJ2-1, with 8 bases identical to TRBD1. The CDR3 covers 14 residues. J lost 8 bases, V lost 4 bases, and 7 bases had no gene match. Per germline, CDR1 ENHRY and CDR2 SYGVKD. The CDR3 reads CAISGQGALDEQFF. CDR3 nucleotides: TGTGCCATCAGTGGGCAGGGGGCCTTGGATGAGCAGTTCTTC.

The V gene is TRBV7-9, the J gene TRBJ1-6; TRBD1 matches 8 bases. V was clipped by 4 bases and J by 8 bases; unmatched bases: 10. Germline CDR1 and CDR2: SEHNR and FQNEAQ (reference sequence). The CDR3 sequence is 16 residues long. CDR3 region: CASSSSGGASDSPLHF. CDR3 nucleotide sequence: TGTGCCAGCAGCTCCTCAGGGGGCGCATCGGATTCACCCCTCCACTTT. The full variable domain, its missing parts supplied by reference TRBV7-9 and TRBJ1-6, is DTGVSQNPRHKITKRGQNVTFRCDPISEHNRLYWYRQTLGQGPEFLTYFQNEAQLEKSRLLSDRFSAERPKGSFSTLEIQRTEQGDSAMYLCASSSSGGASDSPLHFGNGTRLTVT.

V gene TRBV12-3 or TRBV12-4 combines with J gene TRBJ1-1; D remains ambiguous. CDR3 size: 13 residues. The V end was cut by 5 bases, the J end by 7 bases, with 14 bases between. The CDR3 sequence is CASSPIGRNEAFF. As DNA, the CDR3 is TGTGCCAGCAGTCCCATCGGCCGGAATGAAGCTTTCTTT.

A few counts support this clonotype. The rearrangement uses TRBV7-2 and TRBJ2-5; the match to TRBD2 covers 8 bases. CDR3 size: 15 residues. V lost 3 bases, J lost 2 bases, and 5 bases stayed unmatched. From germline, CDR1 is SGHTA and CDR2 FQGNSA. This CDR3 reads CASSFGGASQETQYF. The CDR3 DNA follows: TGTGCCAGCAGCTTCGGGGGGGCCTCACAAGAGACCCAGTACTTC.

The chain joins TRBV6-2 or TRBV6-3 to TRBJ1-2; D not certain. CDR3 size: 14 residues. V was pared by 5 bases and J by 3 bases, with 13 bases between. The germline gives CDR1 MNHEY, CDR2 SVGEGT. In nucleotides, the CDR3 is TGTGCCAGCAGTGATGCACTCGCCTACTATGGCTACACCTTC. This encodes CASSDALAYYGYTF.

The chain is built from TRBV4-3 and TRBJ2-1; no definite D call. The CDR3 spans 15 residues. Trimming pared 1 base from V and 0 bases from J, leaving 7 bases between. CDR1 is LGHNA, CDR2 YSLEER, per germline. CDR3 in DNA: TGCGCCAGCAGCCAAGGGGAAAACTCCTACAATGAGCAGTTCTTC. This encodes CASSQGENSYNEQFF.

The rearrangement uses TRBV19 and TRBJ2-7; D is unresolved. Germline V gene sequence: CDR1 LNHDA, CDR2 SQIVND (reference sequence). Trimming shortened V by 5 bases and J by 0 bases, and 14 bases separated the two germline ends. The CDR3 is 15 residues long. The CDR3 region is CASSSDELSSYEQYF. CDR3 DNA sequence: TGTGCCAGTAGTTCCGACGAATTAAGCTCCTACGAGCAGTACTTC.

The chain recombines TRBV20-1 with TRBJ2-6; D is ambiguous. The CDR3 sequence is 17 residues long. V lost 3 bases, J lost 3 bases, and 18 bases lay in between. Germline V gene lookup returns CDR1 DFQATT and CDR2 SNEGSKA (reference sequence). The CDR3 nucleotides are TGCAGTGCTAGGCATGCGGTGCCTCTGGATGGGGCCAACGTCCTGACTTTC. Translation gives CSARHAVPLDGANVLTF.

The chain joins TRBV6-6 to TRBJ2-1, with unresolved D. Germline values: CDR1 MNHNY, CDR2 SVGAGI (reference sequence). Trimming removed 6 bases at V and 12 bases at J, with 15 bases between. This CDR3 is 12 amino acids long. CDR3 DNA: TGTGCCAGCAGCCCTAACCCGAACGGGCAGTTCTTC. Translating it yields CASSPNPNGQFF.

The gene calls are TRBV12-5 and TRBJ1-1; TRBD1 aligns across 7 bases. V shed 0 bases and J 4 bases; nucleotides not matched to a gene: 5. In germline, CDR1 is LGHNT, CDR2 FRNRAP. The CDR3 is 15 amino acids. This CDR3 reads CASGLVGGRSTEAFF. The DNA for the CDR3 is TGTGCTAGTGGTTTGGTAGGGGGCCGGAGCACTGAAGCTTTCTTT.

The chain employs TRBV6-6 and TRBJ1-2; 8 bases agree with TRBD1. The CDR3 consists of 13 residues. V was clipped by 5 bases and J by 6 bases; unmatched bases: 5. The germline V gene encodes CDR1 MNHNY and CDR2 SVGAGI (reference sequence). The CDR3 region is CASSAQGANGYTF. As DNA, the CDR3 is TGTGCCAGCAGTGCCCAGGGGGCGAATGGCTACACCTTC.